The T cell receptor (beta chain) described here comes from a study of blood T cells in healthy people across ages. CDR1 and CDR2 (germline): SEHNR, FQNEAQ (reference sequence). V lost 5 bases and J 0 bases, leaving 17 bases between the germline ends. The CDR3 has 16 residues. Together with a sample-barcoded 5' primer, a J-beta primer mix was included in a second PCR lasting 7 to 11 cycles. MiXCR, run by TCRdb on the 5' RACE reads, gives a single entry per CDR3 protein. The sample includes fewer than 1.5 million distinct CDR3 sequences, 35% to 45% seen only once; the top ten take less than 8%. What was sequenced was blood. The sequence derives from a woman under 30 in good health. The chain employs TRBV7-9 and TRBJ2-7, with D tentatively TRBD1 (6 bases). In DNA form, the CDR3 reads TGTGCCAGCAGCCGCCTGGGGCAGGGGAGCTCCTACGAGCAGTACTTC. Translation gives CASSRLGQGSSYEQYF. The variable domain in full, with the rest retrieved from reference TRBV7-9 and TRBJ2-7, is DTGVSQNPRHKITKRGQNVTFRCDPISEHNRLYWYRQTLGQGPEFLTYFQNEAQLEKSRLLSDRFSAERPKGSFSTLEIQRTEQGDSAMYLCASSRLGQGSSYEQYFGPGTRLTVT.